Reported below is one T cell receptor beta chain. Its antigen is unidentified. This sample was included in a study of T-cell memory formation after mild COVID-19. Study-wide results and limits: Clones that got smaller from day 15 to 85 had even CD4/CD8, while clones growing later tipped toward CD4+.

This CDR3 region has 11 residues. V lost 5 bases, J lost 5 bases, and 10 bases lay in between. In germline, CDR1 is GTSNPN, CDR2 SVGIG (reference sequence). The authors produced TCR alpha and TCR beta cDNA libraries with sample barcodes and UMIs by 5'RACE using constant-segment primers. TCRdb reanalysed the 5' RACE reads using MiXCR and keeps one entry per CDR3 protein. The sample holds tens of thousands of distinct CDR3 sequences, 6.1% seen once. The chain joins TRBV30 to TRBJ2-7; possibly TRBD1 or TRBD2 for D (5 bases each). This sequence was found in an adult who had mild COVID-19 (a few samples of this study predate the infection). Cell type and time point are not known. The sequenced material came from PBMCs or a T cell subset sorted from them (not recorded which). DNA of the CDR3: TGTGCCTGGGGGGGATCCCACGAGCAGTACTTC. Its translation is CAWGGSHEQYF.